Shown below are 20 T cell receptor beta chains from a single sample sequenced in a study of TIL therapy for anti-PD-1-resistant metastatic lung cancer. This was the immunoSEQ v3 assay. Repertoires were generated with immunoSEQ multiplex PCR, while TCRdb's copy carries only in-frame clones and drops some. The table records 25,000 to 30,000 clones, less than 65% of them present only once. Documented time point: pre-treatment sample, taken before nivolumab and TIL therapy. Pleural nodules or supraclavicular lymph nodes made up most of the excised metastases sampled. The sample consisted of tumor tissue, taken at baseline. All receptors come from a woman aged 30 to 85 with non-small cell lung cancer.

The rearrangement uses TRBV9 and TRBJ2-3; 9 bases match TRBD2. The trim removed 4 bases at V and 5 bases at J, leaving 20 bases unmatched. The CDR3 has 19 amino acids. Per the germline V gene, CDR1 is SGDLS and CDR2 is YYNGEE. The CDR3 loop reads CASSTPLAGITVGRDTQYF. CDR3 coding DNA: TGTGCCAGCAGCACCCCGCTAGCGGGAATAACCGTGGGTCGAGATACGCAGTATTTT.

This clone was counted only a few times. The J gene is TRBJ1-2, the V gene TRBV9; maybe TRBD1 (5 bases). Trimming took off 3 bases at V and 4 bases at J, with 13 bases between the two ends. Germline CDR1 is SGDLS and CDR2 is YYNGEE. This CDR3 has 14 residues. The DNA of the CDR3 is TGTGCCAGCAGCGGAACAGGATCTCCCTATGGCTACACCTTC. Translation gives CASSGTGSPYGYTF.

This clone was seen a single time. The V and J genes are TRBV6-5 and TRBJ2-7; unclear D gene. Deletions cut 7 bases from V and 3 bases from J, with 7 bases between. The germline CDR1 and CDR2 sequences are MNHEY and SVGAGI. The CDR3 is made up of 11 amino acids. CDR3 sequence reads: CASTLGYEQYF. The CDR3 coding sequence is TGTGCCAGCACTTTGGGCTACGAGCAGTACTTC.

The chain employs TRBV7-8 and TRBJ1-6; D is ambiguous. The germline CDR1 and CDR2 sequences are SGHVS and FQNEAQ. Trimming took 5 bases from V and 15 from J, leaving 17 bases between them. The CDR3 covers 13 residues. In DNA, the CDR3 is TGTGCCAGCAGCCCCACGTCTTTCCTTGACCTCCACTTT. This sequence encodes CASSPTSFLDLHF.

The table lists this clone with a few counts. The chain couples TRBV30 to TRBJ1-2; the match to TRBD1 covers 10 bases. The trim removed 2 bases at V and 3 bases at J, leaving 6 bases unmatched. The germline V gene encodes CDR1 GTSNPN and CDR2 SVGIG (reference sequence). The CDR3 consists of 15 residues. CDR3 residues: CAWSSRDRGYYGYTF. The CDR3 region has the DNA TGTGCCTGGAGTTCTAGGGACAGGGGCTACTATGGCTACACCTTC.

This clone was picked up a small number of times. J is TRBJ2-1 and V is TRBV19; TRBD2 aligns across 9 bases. The CDR3 extends over 16 amino acids. The germline gives CDR1 LNHDA, CDR2 SQIVND (reference sequence). Trimming at V came to 6 bases and at J to 0 bases, leaving 6 bases not matched to a gene. CDR3 nucleotide sequence: TGTGCCAGTAGAGATAGCGGGGGCAGCTCCTACAATGAGCAGTTCTTC. Translation gives CASRDSGGSSYNEQFF.

The genes are TRBV10-3 and TRBJ1-2; weak D call: TRBD1 (5 bases). V lost 8 bases to trimming and J lost 0 bases, with 10 bases between them. The germline gives CDR1 ENHRY, CDR2 SYGVKD. The CDR3 is 13 residues long. The CDR3 DNA is TGTGCCATCCGGGGGTCTACTAACTATGGCTACACCTTC. As protein: CAIRGSTNYGYTF.

The chain is built from TRBV7-2 and TRBJ2-3, with a weak D call TRBD2 (5 bases). The germline CDR1 and CDR2 sequences are SGHTA and FQGNSA. The CDR3 is 15 amino acids. Deletions cut 0 bases from V and 2 bases from J, with 9 bases between. This CDR3 reads CASSLAQRNTDTQYF. The CDR3 region has the DNA TGTGCCAGCAGCTTAGCCCAGCGGAACACAGATACGCAGTATTTT.

The genes are TRBV4-2 and TRBJ1-4; 7 nucleotides align to TRBD1. Germline CDR1 reads LGHNA; CDR2 reads YNFKEQ. The CDR3 length is 16 residues. V lost 0 bases to trimming and J lost 7 bases; unmatched junction nucleotides: 8. The CDR3 sequence: CASSQDGQGEGEKLFF. The CDR3 DNA follows: TGTGCCAGCAGCCAAGATGGGCAGGGGGAGGGTGAAAAACTGTTTTTT.

Only a few counts were recorded for this clone. V is TRBV19 and J is TRBJ2-7; D may correspond to TRBD1 or TRBD2 (5 bases each). The V gene lost 4 bases and the J gene lost 3 bases, with 13 bases spanning the gap. Germline V gene lookup returns CDR1 LNHDA and CDR2 SQIVND (reference sequence). CDR3 length equals 14 residues. CDR3 in amino acids: CASSTRDQGYEQYF. The DNA for the CDR3 is TGTGCCAGTAGTACTCGGGACCAGGGCTACGAGCAGTACTTC.

This chain links TRBV6-5 with TRBJ2-4, with D perhaps being TRBD1 or TRBD2 (5 bases each). Trimming shortened V by 5 bases and J by 7 bases, and 12 bases separated the two germline ends. CDR1 is MNHEY, CDR2 SVGAGI, per germline. The CDR3 extends over 13 amino acids. Written as DNA, the CDR3 is TGTGCCAGCAGTCGAAGATGGGGGAACATTCAGTACTTC. Its protein is CASSRRWGNIQYF.

J is TRBJ2-2 and V is TRBV7-2; D may match TRBD1 or TRBD2 (5 bases each). CDR1 and CDR2 from the germline V gene are SGHTA and FQGNSA. V shed 0 bases and J shed 3 bases, with 8 bases lying between them. The CDR3 has 15 residues. CDR3 coding DNA: TGTGCCAGCAGCTTAGCGATGGGGGACACCGGGGAGCTGTTTTTT. It codes for CASSLAMGDTGELFF.

The genes are TRBV5-1 and TRBJ2-7; 12 bases are shared with TRBD1. CDR3 length: 14 residues. The germline V gene encodes CDR1 SGHRS and CDR2 YFSETQ. The V segment lost 2 bases and the J segment 5 bases; nucleotides outside the gene matches: 2. CDR3 coding DNA: TGCGCCAGCAGCTTCGGGACAGGGGGCAACGAGCAGTACTTC. As protein: CASSFGTGGNEQYF.

Worth noting for this clone: A read error is the likely source, as a far larger clone sits one nucleotide away. This CDR3 is also generated by other DNA sequences in the sample. The V gene is TRBV4-1, the J gene TRBJ1-4, with TRBD1 identical over 8 bases. CDR3 length: 16 amino acids. With 1 base clipped from V and 8 bases from J, the junction kept 9 bases outside the gene matches. CDR1 and CDR2 from the germline V gene are MGHRA and YSYEKL. The CDR3 nucleotides read TGCGCCAGCAGCCAAGGAGAGGAATGGACAGGGGAAAAACTGTTTTTT. This sequence encodes CASSQGEEWTGEKLFF.

This clone was seen ten or more times. The chain recombines TRBV15 with TRBJ2-1; 7 bases agree with TRBD2. Trimming at V came to 0 bases and at J to 6 bases, leaving 8 bases not matched to a gene. This CDR3 region has 16 residues. The germline V gene has CDR1 LNHNV and CDR2 YYDKDF (reference sequence). CDR3 DNA: TGTGCCACCAGCAGAGATCTGGGCGGGAGAGTCAATGAGCAGTTCTTC. Its protein product is CATSRDLGGRVNEQFF.

This chain uses TRBV27 with TRBJ1-5, with a weak D call TRBD1 (6 bases). This CDR3 has 15 residues. From germline, CDR1 is MNHEY and CDR2 SMNVEV (reference sequence). Trimming removed 2 bases from V and 6 bases from J, with 14 bases in between. As DNA, the CDR3 is TGTGCCAGCAGTTTAACACAGGGTTTGACTCAGCCCCAGCATTTT. This codes for CASSLTQGLTQPQHF.

V is TRBV6-1 and J is TRBJ2-7; TRBD2 matches 8 bases. The germline CDR1 and CDR2 sequences are MNHNS and SASEGT. The V and J ends lost 5 bases and 4 bases, in that order; junction bases with no gene match: 4. CDR3 length: 13 residues. The CDR3: CASSPGGGYEQYF. In DNA form, the CDR3 reads TGTGCCAGCAGTCCGGGCGGGGGGTACGAGCAGTACTTC.

This clone was observed a handful of times. The V and J genes are TRBV18 and TRBJ2-7; 9 positions match TRBD1. Per the germline V gene, CDR1 is KGHSH and CDR2 is LQKENI. The J segment lost 6 bases and the V segment lost 3 bases, leaving 6 bases of the junction unmatched. The CDR3 covers 14 residues. CDR3 region: CASSPIEDRGEQYF. The CDR3 coding sequence is TGTGCCAGCTCACCTATAGAGGACAGGGGCGAGCAGTACTTC.

The chain joins TRBV2 to TRBJ2-3, with a possible D match to TRBD1 (6 bases). Germline CDR1 reads SNHLY; CDR2 reads FYNNEI. This CDR3 contains 14 residues. Trimming removed 4 bases from V and 1 base from J, with 9 bases in between. The CDR3 DNA follows: TGTGCCAGCAGTGTAGAGGGGGGCACAGATACGCAGTATTTT. It yields the protein CASSVEGGTDTQYF.

The chain combines TRBV7-6 with TRBJ2-5; no definite D call. CDR1 and CDR2 from the germline V gene are SGHVS and FNYEAQ. Trimming left V 6 bases short and J 6 bases short, with 20 bases between. The CDR3 has 15 amino acids. The CDR3 here is CASSPIFSLDKTQYF. CDR3 nucleotides: TGTGCCAGCAGTCCCATTTTTTCCCTAGACAAGACCCAGTACTTC.